This T cell receptor (beta chain) was obtained from a study of control samples from healthy donors and cancer patients (dated by TCRdb to about 2020). Concerning this clone: Its specific antigen is unknown. Base qualities are not recorded, but no much larger clone differs from it by a single base.

Preparation of the library involved the immunoSEQ multiplex PCR assay. TCRdb re-hosts the immuneACCESS table, in-frame sequences only. Its copies lack some clones; in the studies checked, an unresolved V gene accounts for under half of them, and the cause for the rest is not known. This sample is represented by under 150,000 clones; 70% to 90% of them were singletons. The biggest ten clones account for over 2% of the sample. The sequenced sample was blood. This clonotype was obtained from a woman in her 70s in good health.

For the CDR3, the sequence is CASSGRVRNTGELFF. The sequenced DNA is TGTGCCAGCAGTGGCCGGGTTAGGAACACCGGGGAGCTGTTTTTT. In this chain, TRBV2 is recombined with TRBJ2-2, with no reliable assignment of the D segment. Counted from cysteine to phenylalanine, this CDR3 has 15 amino acids. CDR3 DNA is the only sequence kept; it has 45 bases, read in frame from the first base. V gives up 4 bases and J gives up 1 base, and the segment between their germline ends measures 10 bases. CDR1 SNHLY and CDR2 FYNNEI are derived from the germline V gene.